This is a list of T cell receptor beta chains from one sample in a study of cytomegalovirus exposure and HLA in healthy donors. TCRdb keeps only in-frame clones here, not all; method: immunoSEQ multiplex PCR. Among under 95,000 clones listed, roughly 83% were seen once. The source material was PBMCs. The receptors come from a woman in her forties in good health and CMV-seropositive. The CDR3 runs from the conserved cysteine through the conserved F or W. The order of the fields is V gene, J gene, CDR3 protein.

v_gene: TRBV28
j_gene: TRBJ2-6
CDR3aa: CASSLGAEANVLTF

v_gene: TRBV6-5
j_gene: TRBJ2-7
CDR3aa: CASSRQGSYEQYF

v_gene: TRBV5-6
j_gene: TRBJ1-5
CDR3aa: CASRQSDSPNQPQHF

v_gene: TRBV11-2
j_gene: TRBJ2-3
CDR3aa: CASSLAGYTDTQYF

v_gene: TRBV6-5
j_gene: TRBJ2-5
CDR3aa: CASSYSRGLRETQYF

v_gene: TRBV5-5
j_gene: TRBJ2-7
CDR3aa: CASSLGAEPEQYF

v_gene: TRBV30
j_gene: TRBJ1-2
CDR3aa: CAWTRDRGAYGYTF

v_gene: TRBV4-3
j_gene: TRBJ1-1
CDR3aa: CASSQDPPRGMNTEAFF

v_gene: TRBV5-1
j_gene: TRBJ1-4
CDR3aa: CASSYRRTNEKLFF

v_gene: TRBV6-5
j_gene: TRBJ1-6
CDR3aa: CASTLNHNNSPLHF

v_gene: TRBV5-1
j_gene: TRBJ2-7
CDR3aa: CASSASRDRYSYEQYF

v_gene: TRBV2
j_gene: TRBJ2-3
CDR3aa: CASTLDRGGTDTQYF

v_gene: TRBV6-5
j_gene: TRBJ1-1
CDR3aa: CASSVGLEAFF

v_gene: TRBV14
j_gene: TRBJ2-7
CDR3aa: CASSPRLDRASYEQYF

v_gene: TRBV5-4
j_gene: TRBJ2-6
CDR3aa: CASSDEGGANVLTF

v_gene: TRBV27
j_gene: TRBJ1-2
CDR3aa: CASSSRDRARGYTF

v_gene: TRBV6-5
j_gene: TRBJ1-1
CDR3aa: CASSTQGTSEAFF

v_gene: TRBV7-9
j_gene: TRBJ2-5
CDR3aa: CASSSQETQYF

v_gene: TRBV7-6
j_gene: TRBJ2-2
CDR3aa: CASSLGTGTGELFF

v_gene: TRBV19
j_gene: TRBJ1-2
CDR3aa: CASSGSTVRAYGYTF

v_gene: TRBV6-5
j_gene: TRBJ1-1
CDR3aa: CASSPREGRRAFF

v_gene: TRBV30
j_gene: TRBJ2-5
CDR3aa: CAWRIWQAETQYF

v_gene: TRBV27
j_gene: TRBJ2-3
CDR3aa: CASSPIYSRTDTQYF

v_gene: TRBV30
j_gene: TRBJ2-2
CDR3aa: CAWTEGSSGELFF

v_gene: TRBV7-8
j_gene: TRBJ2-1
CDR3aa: CASSSLAGGYNEQFF

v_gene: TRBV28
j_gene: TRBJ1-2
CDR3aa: CASSLPPSDSYGYTF

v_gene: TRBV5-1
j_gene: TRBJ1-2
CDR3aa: CASSLASAPGGYTF

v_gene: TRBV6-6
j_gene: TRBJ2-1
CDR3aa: CASKGNLQGSHEQFF

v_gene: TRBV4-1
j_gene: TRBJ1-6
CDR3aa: CASSHPKVPQGAKGTRSPLHF

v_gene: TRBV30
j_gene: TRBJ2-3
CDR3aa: CAWGRQGVTDTQYF

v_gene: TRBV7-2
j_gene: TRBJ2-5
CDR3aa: CASSLDRGLQETQYF

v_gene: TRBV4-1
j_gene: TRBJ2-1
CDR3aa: CASSQGDRSYNEQFF

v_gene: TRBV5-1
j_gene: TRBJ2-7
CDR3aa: CASSLGQKYEQYF

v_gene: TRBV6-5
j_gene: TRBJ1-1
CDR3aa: CASSYSYRRGDTEAFF

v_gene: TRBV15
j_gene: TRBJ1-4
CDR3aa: CATSSPPRTLEKLFF

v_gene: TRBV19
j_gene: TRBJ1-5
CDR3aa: CASEGGQDSNQPQHF

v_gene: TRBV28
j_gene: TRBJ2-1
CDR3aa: CASSFVFYEQFF

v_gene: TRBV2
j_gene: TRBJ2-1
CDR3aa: CASTERGAGGTYNEQFF

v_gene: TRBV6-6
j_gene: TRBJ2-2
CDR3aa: CASSLLAGELFF

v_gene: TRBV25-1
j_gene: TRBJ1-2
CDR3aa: CASSEPGAGDGYTF